This is a list of T cell receptor beta chains from one sample in a study of T cells in Graves' hyperthyroidism and ophthalmopathy. TCRdb used MiXCR to reprocess the multiplex PCR reads, holding one entry per CDR3 protein. The table lists more than 650,000 distinct CDR3 sequences, around 15% of them singletons. The sequencing sample was made of blood. The receptors were sampled from a woman younger than 30 with Graves' hyperthyroidism. Each CDR3 is given with its conserved first and last residue. A D gene is named only where the DNA matches it firmly. Only part of the rows carry a size: once, few, many, or a class if the clone is expanded.

CDR3aa,CDR3nt,d_gene,len,v_gene,j_gene,abundance
CASSLSVGQGASNQPQHF,TGTGCCAGCAGCTTGTCCGTGGGACAGGGGGCGAGCAATCAGCCCCAGCATTTT,TRBD1,18,TRBV7-9,TRBJ1-5,NA
CASSQAVEVSSGANVLTF,TGCGCCAGCAGCCAAGCGGTGGAGGTTAGCTCTGGGGCCAACGTCCTGACTTTC,NA,18,TRBV4-1,TRBJ2-6,NA
CASTPILDRGYGYTF,TGTGCCAGTACTCCAATCCTGGACAGGGGCTATGGCTACACCTTC,TRBD1,15,TRBV28,TRBJ1-2,NA
CASSLGTALNEQFF,TGTGCCAGCAGTTTAGGGACAGCCCTCAATGAGCAGTTCTTC,TRBD1,14,TRBV28,TRBJ2-1,many
CSAGDRGVVETQYF,TGCAGTGCTGGTGACAGGGGAGTTGTTGAGACCCAGTACTTC,TRBD1,14,TRBV20-1,TRBJ2-5,many
CASSILEGNTEAFF,TGTGCCAGTAGTATTCTTGAGGGCAACACTGAAGCTTTCTTT,NA,14,TRBV19,TRBJ1-1,few
CASSWVVTGSHEQYF,TGTGCCAGCAGCTGGGTTGTGACAGGGTCCCACGAGCAGTACTTC,TRBD1,15,TRBV11-2,TRBJ2-7,many
CASSARQGADTQYF,TGTGCCAGCAGCGCCCGACAGGGTGCAGATACGCAGTATTTT,TRBD1,14,TRBV3-1,TRBJ2-3,many
CASSPTPGLAFSYEQYF,TGCGCCAGCAGCCCTACCCCGGGACTAGCGTTTTCCTACGAGCAGTACTTC,TRBD2,17,TRBV5-1,TRBJ2-7,NA
CSARGRPGQVHEQFF,TGCAGTGCTAGAGGCCGTCCGGGACAGGTACACGAGCAGTTCTTC,TRBD1,15,TRBV20-1,TRBJ2-1,many
CASSLSGTGLAQYF,TGTGCCAGCAGCCTGAGCGGCACGGGGCTGGCGCAGTACTTC,NA,14,TRBV7-6,TRBJ2-7,many
CSARALTYEQYF,TGCAGTGCTAGGGCTCTAACCTACGAGCAGTACTTC,NA,12,TRBV20-1,TRBJ2-7,many
CASSQDYLEQFEGYTF,TGCGCCAGCAGCCAAGACTATTTGGAACAGTTTGAGGGCTACACCTTC,NA,16,TRBV4-3,TRBJ1-2,NA
CASSYSNRGEETQYF,TGTGCCAGCAGTTACTCCAACAGGGGGGAAGAGACCCAGTACTTC,TRBD1,15,TRBV6-5,TRBJ2-5,many
CASSPDLFAGVTDTQYF,TGTGCCAGCTCACCAGACCTCTTCGCGGGAGTGACAGATACGCAGTATTTT,TRBD2,17,TRBV18,TRBJ2-3,many
CASRGPHHTQPQHF,TGTGCCAGCAGGGGTCCGCACCACACCCAGCCCCAGCATTTT,NA,14,TRBV12-3/TRBV12-4,TRBJ1-5,many
CASSMGATGELFF,TGTGCCAGCTCTATGGGGGCCACCGGGGAGCTGTTTTTT,NA,13,TRBV6-1,TRBJ2-2,NA
CASSRGTSWLSGELFF,TGTGCCAGCAGCAGAGGGACTAGCTGGTTGTCCGGGGAGCTGTTTTTT,TRBD2,16,TRBV7-9,TRBJ2-2,many
CAGSYVLRGADYRETQYF,TGTGCCGGCAGTTACGTCCTACGAGGGGCTGACTACCGAGAGACCCAGTACTTC,NA,18,TRBV28,TRBJ2-5,few
CAISESSWNNSYEQYF,TGTGCCATCAGTGAGTCGAGTTGGAACAACTCCTACGAGCAGTACTTC,NA,16,TRBV10-3,TRBJ2-7,many
CSALTSGRPEQFF,TGCAGTGCCCTTACTAGCGGGAGGCCTGAGCAGTTCTTC,TRBD2,13,TRBV20-1,TRBJ2-1,NA
CAWSLRTSGRQGNEQFF,TGTGCCTGGAGCCTAAGGACTAGCGGGAGGCAAGGGAATGAGCAGTTCTTC,TRBD2,17,TRBV30,TRBJ2-1,many
CASSLVMRGLAFHNEQFF,TGTGCCAGCAGCTTGGTTATGCGGGGACTAGCGTTCCACAATGAGCAGTTCTTC,TRBD2,18,TRBV5-5,TRBJ2-1,NA
CASSQETNTGAFF,TGTGCCAGCAGCCAAGAGACGAACACTGGAGCTTTCTTT,NA,13,TRBV14,TRBJ1-1,NA
CASSSGLAGGQETQYF,TGTGCCAGCAGCTCGGGACTAGCGGGAGGGCAAGAGACCCAGTACTTC,TRBD2,16,TRBV11-2,TRBJ2-5,many
CASSPWQVETQYF,TGTGCCAGCAGCCCTTGGCAGGTCGAGACCCAGTACTTC,NA,13,TRBV11-2,TRBJ2-5,many
CASSVQRSTDTQYF,TGTGCCAGCAGTGTCCAGCGGAGCACAGATACGCAGTATTTT,NA,14,TRBV2,TRBJ2-3,few
CASSANRVNTEAFF,TGTGCCAGCAGCGCAAACAGGGTGAACACTGAAGCTTTCTTT,NA,14,TRBV11-2,TRBJ1-1,many
CASSLALLSYEQHF,TGTGCCAGCAGTTTGGCACTCCTATCCTACGAGCAGCACTTC,NA,14,TRBV28,TRBJ2-7,NA
CSARVRNYGYTF,TGCAGTGCTAGAGTAAGGAACTATGGCTACACCTTC,NA,12,TRBV20-1,TRBJ1-2,many
CASSLQGPLYGYTF,TGTGCCAGCAGTCTACAGGGTCCCCTCTATGGCTACACCTTC,NA,14,TRBV6-2/TRBV6-3,TRBJ1-2,NA
CASSFLRGQNIQYF,TGTGCCAGCAGTTTCCTCAGGGGACAAAACATTCAGTACTTC,NA,14,TRBV12-3/TRBV12-4,TRBJ2-4,NA